The rows below give T cell receptor beta chains drawn from one sample of a study of shared clonotypes between healthy human individuals. Data came from immunoSEQ multiplex PCR; TCRdb stores just in-frame clones and leaves some out. The sample consists of hundreds of thousands of clones, approximately 96% of them appearing once. Sequenced: naive CD8+ T cells sorted from blood. These receptors were obtained from a woman aged 25 to 39 in good health. Each CDR3 is given with its conserved first and last residue. The D gene is left open where the match is weak. Where a row states a size, it is once, few, many or the class of an expanded clone; other rows omit it.

CDR3: CASSSQTEAFF
DNA: TGCGCCAGCAGCAGCCAGACTGAAGCTTTCTTT
size: -
D: -
V: TRBV4-3
J: TRBJ1-1
length: 11

CDR3: CASSYSWGGFAEAFF
DNA: TGTGCCAGCAGTTACTCATGGGGGGGCTTCGCTGAAGCTTTCTTT
size: -
D: -
V: TRBV6-5
J: TRBJ1-1
length: 15

CDR3: CASMRDTEAFF
DNA: TGTGCCAGCATGCGGGACACTGAAGCTTTCTTT
size: few
D: -
V: TRBV2
J: TRBJ1-1
length: 11

CDR3: CASSEGLAGYEQYF
DNA: TGTGCCAGCAGCGAGGGACTAGCGGGTTACGAGCAGTACTTC
size: -
D: TRBD2
V: TRBV6-5
J: TRBJ2-7
length: 14

CDR3: CASSPRDKNTGELFF
DNA: TGTGCCAGCAGTCCCCGGGACAAAAACACCGGGGAGCTGTTTTTT
size: -
D: -
V: TRBV11-3
J: TRBJ2-2
length: 15

CDR3: CASTPILTSGNTIYF
DNA: TGTGCCAGCACCCCGATCCTGACCTCTGGAAACACCATATATTTT
size: few
D: -
V: TRBV7-9
J: TRBJ1-3
length: 15

CDR3: CASSQKTRGPGNEKLFF
DNA: TGCGCCAGCAGCCAGAAGACCCGGGGGCCGGGTAATGAAAAACTGTTTTTT
size: -
D: -
V: TRBV4-1
J: TRBJ1-4
length: 17

CDR3: CASSLAPNTEAFF
DNA: TGTGCCAGCAGCTTAGCCCCGAACACTGAAGCTTTCTTT
size: few
D: -
V: TRBV7-9
J: TRBJ1-1
length: 13

CDR3: CASSPGTSGRGASYEQYF
DNA: TGTGCCAGCAGTCCTGGGACTAGCGGGAGGGGAGCCTCCTACGAGCAGTACTTC
size: -
D: TRBD2
V: TRBV5-5
J: TRBJ2-7
length: 18

CDR3: CASSRGTGNYGYTF
DNA: TGTGCCAGCAGCCGAGGGACAGGCAACTATGGCTACACCTTC
size: -
D: TRBD1
V: TRBV13
J: TRBJ1-2
length: 14